These 26 T cell receptor beta chains were sequenced from one sample in a study of cytomegalovirus exposure and HLA in healthy donors. PCR was performed using 60 Vbeta and 13 Jbeta primers. TCRdb's copy holds only in-frame clones and misses some; the assay was immunoSEQ multiplex PCR. Among about 180,000 clones listed, around three quarters were seen once. The sequenced sample was PBMCs. The source of these receptors is a man aged 35-49 years in good health and CMV-seronegative.

CDR3 sequence (DNA): TGTGCCATCAGTGAGCTAGGAGGAGGGGCTGAAGCTTTCTTT. This translates into CAISELGGGAEAFF. The chain has TRBV10-3 and TRBJ1-1; maybe TRBD1 (5 bases). Germline loops: CDR1 ENHRY, CDR2 SYGVKD. Between the trimmed V and J ends, which lost 2 bases and 6 bases, there was a span of 13 bases. This CDR3 contains 14 residues.

This clone turned up a few times. This rearrangement joins TRBV11-2 to TRBJ1-2; TRBD1 is a possible D gene (6 bases). V was cut by 1 base and J by 7 bases, with 16 bases left in between. The CDR3 sequence is 15 residues long. CDR1 SGHAT and CDR2 FQNNGV come from the germline V gene. The CDR3 DNA follows: TGTGCCAGCAGCTTAGTTCAGGGGAGTTTGGGTGGCTACACCTTC. Translated, it gives CASSLVQGSLGGYTF.

This chain connects TRBV5-8 to TRBJ2-3; possible D gene TRBD2, 5 bases. The V end was cut by 3 bases, the J end by 6 bases, with 8 bases between. CDR3 length: 12 amino acids. Germline V gives CDR1 SGHTS, CDR2 YDEGEE. CDR3 residues: CASSWGVDTQYF. The CDR3 DNA sequence: TGTGCCAGCAGCTGGGGAGTGGATACGCAGTATTTT.

CDR3 sequence: CASSELPVFSYNEQFF. The CDR3 nucleotides read TGTGCCAGCAGCGAGCTGCCTGTATTCTCCTACAATGAGCAGTTCTTC. The genes are TRBV14 and TRBJ2-1; D unresolved. Germline V gene sequence: CDR1 SGHDN, CDR2 FVKESK. V lost 5 bases, J lost 0 bases, and 14 bases lay in between. The CDR3 sequence is 16 residues long.

The chain joins TRBV4-1 to TRBJ1-2; 9 bases align to TRBD1. J was trimmed by 2 bases and V by 1 base; bases with no gene match: 8. Germline CDR1 and CDR2: MGHRA and YSYEKL. CDR3 length: 17 amino acids. Written as DNA, the CDR3 is TGCGCCAGCAGCCAAGCTCACCTGGGACAGGGCAACTATGGCTACACCTTC. This sequence encodes CASSQAHLGQGNYGYTF.

The chain is built from TRBV7-9 and TRBJ2-2; a possible D gene is TRBD1 (6 bases). Germline CDR1 and CDR2: SEHNR and FQNEAQ (reference sequence). The ends were cut back, 5 bases at V and 4 bases at J, with 11 bases in the middle. The CDR3 runs 14 residues. Here the CDR3 reads CASSLRTVTGELFF. The CDR3 nucleotides are TGTGCCAGCAGCCTAAGGACAGTCACCGGGGAGCTGTTTTTT.

This rearrangement joins TRBV5-4 to TRBJ2-1; possible D gene TRBD2, 6 bases. Germline V gene lookup returns CDR1 SGHNT and CDR2 YYREEE (reference sequence). This CDR3 region has 12 residues. The V gene lost 4 bases and the J gene lost 10 bases, with 12 bases spanning the gap. The chain's CDR3 is CASSPVGGEQFF. CDR3 DNA sequence: TGTGCCAGCAGCCCCGTGGGGGGAGAGCAGTTCTTC.

The chain is built from TRBV6-5 and TRBJ1-1, with D hard to call. The CDR3 extends over 15 amino acids. V was trimmed by 8 bases and J by 0 bases, leaving 16 bases between them. Germline CDR1 reads MNHEY; CDR2 reads SVGAGI. In DNA form, the CDR3 reads TGTGCCAGCTCCCTTGGAGTGGTGGTGAACACTGAAGCTTTCTTT. Encoded protein: CASSLGVVVNTEAFF.

V and J are TRBV4-3 and TRBJ2-2, with 8 bases lining up with TRBD1. The CDR3 consists of 16 residues. CDR1 and CDR2 from the germline V gene are LGHNA and YSLEER. The ends lost 5 bases at V and 4 bases at J; junction bases unmatched: 9. The CDR3 spells CASSSQGASGTGELFF. Written as DNA, the CDR3 is TGCGCCAGCAGCTCTCAGGGGGCGTCGGGCACCGGGGAGCTGTTTTTT.

The gene calls are TRBV27 and TRBJ2-7; D gene ambiguous. V lost 5 bases and J 6 bases, leaving 11 bases between the germline ends. The CDR3 sequence is 12 residues long. CDR1 and CDR2 (germline): MNHEY, SMNVEV (reference sequence). CDR3 protein: CASSPQRGEQYF. The CDR3 DNA reads as TGTGCCAGCAGTCCCCAGAGAGGCGAGCAGTACTTC.

This rearrangement joins TRBV27 to TRBJ1-1; TRBD1 matches 9 bases. Germline lookup yields CDR1 MNHEY and CDR2 SMNVEV (reference sequence). The CDR3 has 13 amino acids. V shed 7 bases, J shed 6 bases, and the junction held 6 bases outside the gene matches. CDR3 loop: CASNGGQGAEAFF. As DNA, the CDR3 is TGTGCCAGCAATGGGGGACAGGGTGCTGAAGCTTTCTTT.

This sequence joins TRBV5-4 and TRBJ1-6; 9 bases are a match to TRBD1. Germline CDR1 reads SGHNT; CDR2 reads YYREEE (reference sequence). CDR3 length: 16 amino acids. The V and J ends lost 4 bases and 14 bases, in that order; junction bases with no gene match: 16. The CDR3 DNA sequence: TGTGCCAGCAGCATCCGGGACAGGGACCTGGGTGGGACCCTCCACTTT. Amino acid sequence: CASSIRDRDLGGTLHF.

The chain has TRBV5-6 and TRBJ2-7; TRBD1 agrees at 9 bases. CDR1 and CDR2 from the germline V gene are SGHDT and YYEEEE. V lost 5 bases and J lost 6; bases outside the gene matches: 9. The CDR3 has 14 residues. The CDR3 bases are TGTGCCAGCAGTACGGGACAGGGAATAGGCGAGCAGTACTTC. It is translated as CASSTGQGIGEQYF. The entire variable domain, with the rest obtained from reference TRBV5-6 and TRBJ2-7, is as follows: DAGVTQSPTHLIKTRGQQVTLRCSPKSGHDTVSWYQQALGQGPQFIFQYYEEEERQRGNFPDRFSGHQFPNYSSELNVNALLLGDSALYLCASSTGQGIGEQYFGPGTRLTVT.

This chain links TRBV11-2 with TRBJ2-7; TRBD2 might be the D (7 bases). V was clipped by 8 bases and J by 0 bases, with 17 bases between them. CDR1 and CDR2 from the germline V gene are SGHAT and FQNNGV. The CDR3 extends over 15 amino acids. The CDR3 loop is CASSQGGGHSYEQYF. The CDR3 bases are TGTGCCAGCTCCCAAGGCGGGGGCCACTCCTACGAGCAGTACTTC.

This sequence joins TRBV7-2 and TRBJ1-1; unclear D gene. This CDR3 contains 13 residues. Trimming removed 4 bases at V and 0 bases at J, with 6 bases between. Looked up from germline, CDR1 is SGHTA and CDR2 is FQGNSA. DNA of the CDR3: TGTGCCAGCAGCTCGAACATGAACACTGAAGCTTTCTTT. Translated: CASSSNMNTEAFF. The variable domain in full, completed from reference TRBV7-2 and TRBJ1-1, reads GAGVSQSPSNKVTEKGKDVELRCDPISGHTALYWYRQSLGQGLEFLIYFQGNSAPDKSGLPSDRFSAERTGGSVSTLTIQRTQQEDSAVYLCASSSNMNTEAFFGQGTRLTVV.

The J gene is TRBJ2-5, the V gene TRBV9; 8 bases are shared with TRBD2. The V segment lost 0 bases and the J segment 6 bases; nucleotides outside the gene matches: 13. The germline V gene encodes CDR1 SGDLS and CDR2 YYNGEE. The length of the CDR3 is 17 residues. DNA of the CDR3: TGTGCCAGCAGCGTAGGAGGGGAGCGGGAGATCACAAAGACCCAGTACTTC. This translates into CASSVGGEREITKTQYF.

This chain joins TRBV7-9 and TRBJ1-5, with a weak D call TRBD1 (5 bases). Germline V gives CDR1 SEHNR, CDR2 FQNEAQ (reference sequence). The CDR3 spans 13 residues. V lost 3 bases, J lost 5 bases, and 8 bases lay in between. CDR3 residues: CASSLDIYQPQHF. CDR3 DNA: TGTGCCAGCAGCTTGGACATTTATCAGCCCCAGCATTTT.

V and J are TRBV7-9 and TRBJ1-2; 8 bases fit TRBD1. This CDR3 comprises 15 residues. Germline CDR1 SEHNR, CDR2 FQNEAQ (reference sequence). Trimming cost V 5 bases and J 2 bases; bases outside gene matches: 7. The CDR3 sequence: CASSGGDRTNYGYTF. For the CDR3, the DNA is TGTGCCAGCAGCGGGGGGGACAGGACAAACTATGGCTACACCTTC.

V and J are TRBV29-1 and TRBJ2-5; the match to TRBD2 covers 9 bases. V shed 4 bases and J 2 bases; nucleotides not matched to a gene: 5. CDR1 is SQVTM, CDR2 ANQGSEA, per germline. The length of the CDR3 is 14 residues. The CDR3, as DNA: TGCAGCGTTGTGGCTAGCGGGAAACAAGAGACCCAGTACTTC. It codes for CSVVASGKQETQYF.

The chain joins TRBV6-5 to TRBJ2-5; 8 nucleotides align to TRBD1. The better agreement between TRBJ2-7 and the DNA end casts doubt on the J call. The CDR3 sequence is 15 residues long. CDR1 MNHEY and CDR2 SVGAGI come from the germline V gene. For the CDR3, the DNA is TGTGCCAGCAGTTCCCCCCGGACAGGGAGTTACGAGCAGTACTTC. Its protein is CASSSPRTGSYEQYF.

The V and J genes are TRBV19 and TRBJ2-7, with 9 nucleotides matching TRBD2. CDR3 length: 15 amino acids. V was pared by 5 bases and J by 6 bases, with 11 bases of the junction left unmatched. From germline, CDR1 is LNHDA and CDR2 SQIVND (reference sequence). The CDR3 region is CASSQAASGIFEQYF. CDR3 sequence (DNA): TGTGCCAGTAGTCAGGCTGCTAGCGGGATTTTCGAGCAGTACTTC.

J is TRBJ2-1 and V is TRBV4-3; the match to TRBD2 covers 7 bases. V trimming: 0 bases; J trimming: 3 bases; junction bases outside the gene matches: 5. The CDR3 has 16 residues. CDR1 and CDR2 from the germline V gene are LGHNA and YSLEER. CDR3 nucleotides: TGCGCCAGCAGCCAAGATGAGGCTAGCGGCTACAATGAGCAGTTCTTC. This translates into CASSQDEASGYNEQFF.

This clone was detected once. V and J are TRBV7-9 and TRBJ1-1, with D possibly matching TRBD1 (6 bases). This CDR3 contains 15 residues. Germline assignment: CDR1 SEHNR and CDR2 FQNEAQ (reference sequence). V gave up 6 bases and J gave up 3 bases, with 17 bases separating them. The CDR3: CASRPQGWGDTEAFF. CDR3 nucleotide sequence: TGTGCCAGCAGACCACAGGGCTGGGGCGACACTGAAGCTTTCTTT.

The rearrangement uses TRBV6-5 and TRBJ2-7, with a tentative D call TRBD1 (5 bases). CDR3 size: 14 residues. The germline gives CDR1 MNHEY, CDR2 SVGAGI. With 0 bases removed from V and 3 bases from J, the gap between germline ends came to 9 bases. The CDR3 here is CASSYSPGRYEQYF. DNA of the CDR3: TGTGCCAGCAGTTACTCGCCAGGGCGCTACGAGCAGTACTTC.

This chain uses TRBV2 with TRBJ2-7; tentative D call: TRBD2 (5 bases). The V gene's germline CDR1 is SNHLY and CDR2 FYNNEI. The V end was cut by 7 bases, the J end by 2 bases, with 15 bases between. This CDR3 has 14 residues. The CDR3 DNA sequence: TGTGCCAGCAAAGTGGAGGCCGGAACCTACGAGCAGTACTTC. It codes for CASKVEAGTYEQYF.

The rearrangement uses TRBV7-6 and TRBJ2-5; the D gene is possibly TRBD1 (5 bases). V was shortened by 4 bases and J by 4 bases, with 7 bases between the two germline ends. The CDR3 is 12 residues long. The germline V gene has CDR1 SGHVS and CDR2 FNYEAQ. The CDR3 protein is CASSSTGETQYF. The CDR3 bases are TGTGCCAGCAGCTCAACAGGAGAGACCCAGTACTTC.